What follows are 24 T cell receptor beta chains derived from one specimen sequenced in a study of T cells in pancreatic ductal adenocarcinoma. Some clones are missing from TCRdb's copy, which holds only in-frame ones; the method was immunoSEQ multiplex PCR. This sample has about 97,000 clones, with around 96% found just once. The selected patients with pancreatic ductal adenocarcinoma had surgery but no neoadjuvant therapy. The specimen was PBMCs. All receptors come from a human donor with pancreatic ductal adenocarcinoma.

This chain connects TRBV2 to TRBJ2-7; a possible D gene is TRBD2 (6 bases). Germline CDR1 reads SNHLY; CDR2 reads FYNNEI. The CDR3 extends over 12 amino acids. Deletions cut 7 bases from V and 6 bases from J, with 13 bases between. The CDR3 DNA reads TGTGCCAGCAAAGGAGGGGTGAGCGAGCAGTACTTC. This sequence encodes CASKGGVSEQYF.

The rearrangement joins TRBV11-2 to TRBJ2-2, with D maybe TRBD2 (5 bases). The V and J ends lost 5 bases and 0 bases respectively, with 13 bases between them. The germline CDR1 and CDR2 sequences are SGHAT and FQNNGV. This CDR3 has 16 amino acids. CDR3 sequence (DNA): TGTGCCAGCAGCCCCCGAGCAGCGGCGAACACCGGGGAGCTGTTTTTT. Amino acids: CASSPRAAANTGELFF.

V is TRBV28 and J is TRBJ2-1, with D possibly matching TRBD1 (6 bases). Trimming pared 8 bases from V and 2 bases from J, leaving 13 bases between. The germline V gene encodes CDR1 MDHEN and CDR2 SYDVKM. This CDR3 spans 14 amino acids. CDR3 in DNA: TGTGCCAGCTCTCTCGGACAGACCTACAATGAGCAGTTCTTC. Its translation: CASSLGQTYNEQFF. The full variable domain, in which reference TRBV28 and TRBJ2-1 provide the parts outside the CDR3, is DVKVTQSSRYLVKRTGEKVFLECVQDMDHENMFWYRQDPGLGLRLIYFSYDVKMKEKGDIPEGYSVSREKKERFSLILESASTNQTSMYLCASSLGQTYNEQFFGPGTRLTVL.

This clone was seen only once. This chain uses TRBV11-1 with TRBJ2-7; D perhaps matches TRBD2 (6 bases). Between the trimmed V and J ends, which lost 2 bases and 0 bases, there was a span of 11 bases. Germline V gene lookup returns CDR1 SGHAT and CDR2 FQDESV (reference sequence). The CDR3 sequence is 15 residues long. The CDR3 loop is CASSLYGSGSYEQYF. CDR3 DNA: TGTGCCAGCAGCTTATACGGTAGCGGCTCCTACGAGCAGTACTTC.

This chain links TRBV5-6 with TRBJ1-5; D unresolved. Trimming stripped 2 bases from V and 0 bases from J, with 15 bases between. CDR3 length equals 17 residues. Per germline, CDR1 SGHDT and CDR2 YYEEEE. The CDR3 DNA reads TGTGCCAGCAGCTTCTTTTCCAGTCCCGATAGCAATCAGCCCCAGCATTTT. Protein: CASSFFSSPDSNQPQHF.

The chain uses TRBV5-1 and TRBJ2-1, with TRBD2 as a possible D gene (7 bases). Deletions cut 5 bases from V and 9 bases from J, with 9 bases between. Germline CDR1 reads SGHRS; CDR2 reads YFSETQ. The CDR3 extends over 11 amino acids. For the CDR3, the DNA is TGCGCCAGCAGAGGGGGGGGTGAGCAGTTCTTC. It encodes CASRGGGEQFF.

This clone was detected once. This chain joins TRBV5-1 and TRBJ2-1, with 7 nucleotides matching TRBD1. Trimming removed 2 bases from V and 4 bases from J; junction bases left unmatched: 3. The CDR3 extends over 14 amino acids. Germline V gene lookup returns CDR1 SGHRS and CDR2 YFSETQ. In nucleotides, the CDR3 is TGCGCCAGCAGCTTCAGGACAGGATACAATGAGCAGTTCTTC. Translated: CASSFRTGYNEQFF.

Written as DNA, the CDR3 is TGTGCCAGCAGTTTATTAGAGGAGCAGTACTTC. Translating it yields CASSLLEEQYF. The rearrangement links TRBV28 to TRBJ2-7; unclear D gene. The CDR3 runs 11 residues. Germline CDR1 is MDHEN and CDR2 is SYDVKM. V gave up 1 base and J gave up 7 bases, with 5 bases separating them.

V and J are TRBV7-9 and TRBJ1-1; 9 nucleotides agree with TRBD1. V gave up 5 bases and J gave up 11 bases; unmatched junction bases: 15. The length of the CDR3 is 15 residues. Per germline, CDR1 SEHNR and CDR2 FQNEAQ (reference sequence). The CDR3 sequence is CASSPSSGTGSSAFF. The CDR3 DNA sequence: TGTGCCAGCAGCCCTTCGTCGGGGACAGGGTCGTCCGCTTTCTTT.

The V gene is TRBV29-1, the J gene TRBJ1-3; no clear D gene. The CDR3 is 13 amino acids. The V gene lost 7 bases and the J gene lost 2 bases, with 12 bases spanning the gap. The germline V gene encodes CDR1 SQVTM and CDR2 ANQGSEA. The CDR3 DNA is TGCAGCGCCGAAGATCCTACTGGAAACACCATATATTTT. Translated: CSAEDPTGNTIYF.

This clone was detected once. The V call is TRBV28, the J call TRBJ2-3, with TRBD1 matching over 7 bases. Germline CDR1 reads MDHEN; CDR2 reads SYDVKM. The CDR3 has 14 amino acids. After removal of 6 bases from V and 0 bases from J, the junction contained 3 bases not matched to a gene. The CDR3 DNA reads TGTGCCAGCAGGACAGGGTGGAGCACAGATACGCAGTATTTT. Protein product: CASRTGWSTDTQYF.

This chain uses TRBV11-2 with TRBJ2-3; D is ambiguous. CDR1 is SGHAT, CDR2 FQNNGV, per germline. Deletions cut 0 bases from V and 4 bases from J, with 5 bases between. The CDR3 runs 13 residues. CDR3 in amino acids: CASSLDHPDTQYF. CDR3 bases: TGTGCCAGCAGCTTAGATCATCCAGATACGCAGTATTTT.

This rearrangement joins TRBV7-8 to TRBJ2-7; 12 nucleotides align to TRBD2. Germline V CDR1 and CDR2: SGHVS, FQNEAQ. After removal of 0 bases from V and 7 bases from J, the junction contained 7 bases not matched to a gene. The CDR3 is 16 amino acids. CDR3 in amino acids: CASSLAIPGLAGEQYF. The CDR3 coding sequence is TGTGCCAGCAGCTTAGCCATCCCCGGACTAGCGGGGGAGCAGTACTTC. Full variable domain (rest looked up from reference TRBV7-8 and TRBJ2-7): GAGVSQSPRYKVAKRGQDVALRCDPISGHVSLFWYQQALGQGPEFLTYFQNEAQLDKSGLPSDRFFAERPEGSVSTLKIQRTQQEDSAVYLCASSLAIPGLAGEQYFGPGTRLTVT.

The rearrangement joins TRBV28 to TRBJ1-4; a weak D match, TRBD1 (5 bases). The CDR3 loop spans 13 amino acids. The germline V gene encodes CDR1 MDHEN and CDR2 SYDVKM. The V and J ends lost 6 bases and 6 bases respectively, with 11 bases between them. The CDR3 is CASRWQGYEKLFF. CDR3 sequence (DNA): TGTGCCAGCAGATGGCAGGGTTATGAAAAACTGTTTTTT.

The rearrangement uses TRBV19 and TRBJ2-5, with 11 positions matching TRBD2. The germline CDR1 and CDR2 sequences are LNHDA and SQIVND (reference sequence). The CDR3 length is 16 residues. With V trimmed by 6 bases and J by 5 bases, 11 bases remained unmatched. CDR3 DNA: TGTGCCAGTAGCCGGGGGCTAGCGGGAGGCGTGGAGACCCAGTACTTC. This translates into CASSRGLAGGVETQYF.

The CDR3 DNA sequence: TGTGCCAGCAGTTACAGGAACACTGAAGCTTTCTTT. Its translation: CASSYRNTEAFF. The chain has TRBV28 and TRBJ1-1; D remains ambiguous. The CDR3 consists of 12 residues. Germline-derived CDR1 and CDR2 are MDHEN and SYDVKM. V lost 4 bases, J lost 1 base, and 4 bases lay in between.

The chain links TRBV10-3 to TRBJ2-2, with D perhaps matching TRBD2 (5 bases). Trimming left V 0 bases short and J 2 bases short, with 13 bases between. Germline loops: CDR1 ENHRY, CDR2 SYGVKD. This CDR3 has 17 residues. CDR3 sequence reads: CAISESSGPGNTGELFF. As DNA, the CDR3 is TGTGCCATCAGTGAGTCGAGCGGTCCTGGAAACACCGGGGAGCTGTTTTTT.

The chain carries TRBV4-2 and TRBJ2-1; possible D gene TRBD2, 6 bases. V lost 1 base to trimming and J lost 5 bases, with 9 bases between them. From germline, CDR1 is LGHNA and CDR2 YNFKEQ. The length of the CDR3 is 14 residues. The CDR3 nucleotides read TGTGCCAGCAGCCAAGCCCCGGGGGACAATGAGCAGTTCTTC. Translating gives CASSQAPGDNEQFF.

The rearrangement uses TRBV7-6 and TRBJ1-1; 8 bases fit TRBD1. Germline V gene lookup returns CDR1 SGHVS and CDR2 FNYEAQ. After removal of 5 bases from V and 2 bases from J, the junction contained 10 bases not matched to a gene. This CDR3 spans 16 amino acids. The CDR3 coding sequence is TGTGCCAGCAGCCCAAGACAGGGGAACCCTAACACTGAAGCTTTCTTT. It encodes CASSPRQGNPNTEAFF.

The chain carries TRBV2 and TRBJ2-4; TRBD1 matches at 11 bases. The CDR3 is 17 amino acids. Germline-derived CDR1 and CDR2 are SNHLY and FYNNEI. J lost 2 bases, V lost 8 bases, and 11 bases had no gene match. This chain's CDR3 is CASWTGGAEGSKNIQYF. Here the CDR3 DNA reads TGTGCCAGCTGGACAGGGGGCGCCGAAGGGTCCAAAAACATTCAGTACTTC.

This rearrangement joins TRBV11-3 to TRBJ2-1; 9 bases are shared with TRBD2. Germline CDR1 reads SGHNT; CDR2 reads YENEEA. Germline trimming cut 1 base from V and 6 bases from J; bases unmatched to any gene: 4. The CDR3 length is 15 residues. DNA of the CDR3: TGTGCCAGCAGCTTAGTAGCGGGAGCCCCCAATGAGCAGTTCTTC. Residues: CASSLVAGAPNEQFF.

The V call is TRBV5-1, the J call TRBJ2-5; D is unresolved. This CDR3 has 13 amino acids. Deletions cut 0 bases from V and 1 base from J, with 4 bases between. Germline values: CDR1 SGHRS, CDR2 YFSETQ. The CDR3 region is CASSLGLQETQYF. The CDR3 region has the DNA TGCGCCAGCAGCTTGGGGCTCCAAGAGACCCAGTACTTC.

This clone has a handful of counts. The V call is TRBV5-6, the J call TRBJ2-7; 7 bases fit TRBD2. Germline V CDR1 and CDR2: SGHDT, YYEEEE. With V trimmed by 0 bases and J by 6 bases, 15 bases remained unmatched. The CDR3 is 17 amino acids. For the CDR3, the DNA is TGTGCCAGCAGCTTGGCCTTAGGAAGCGGGACTTTTTCCGAGCAGTACTTC. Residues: CASSLALGSGTFSEQYF. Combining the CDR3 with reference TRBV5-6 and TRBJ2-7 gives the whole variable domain DAGVTQSPTHLIKTRGQQVTLRCSPKSGHDTVSWYQQALGQGPQFIFQYYEEEERQRGNFPDRFSGHQFPNYSSELNVNALLLGDSALYLCASSLALGSGTFSEQYFGPGTRLTVT.

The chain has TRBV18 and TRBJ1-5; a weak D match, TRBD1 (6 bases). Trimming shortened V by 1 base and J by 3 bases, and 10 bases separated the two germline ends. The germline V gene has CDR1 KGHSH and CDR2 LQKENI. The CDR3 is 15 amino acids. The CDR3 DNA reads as TGTGCCAGCTCACCACTAGACAGGTTCAATCAGCCCCAGCATTTT. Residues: CASSPLDRFNQPQHF.